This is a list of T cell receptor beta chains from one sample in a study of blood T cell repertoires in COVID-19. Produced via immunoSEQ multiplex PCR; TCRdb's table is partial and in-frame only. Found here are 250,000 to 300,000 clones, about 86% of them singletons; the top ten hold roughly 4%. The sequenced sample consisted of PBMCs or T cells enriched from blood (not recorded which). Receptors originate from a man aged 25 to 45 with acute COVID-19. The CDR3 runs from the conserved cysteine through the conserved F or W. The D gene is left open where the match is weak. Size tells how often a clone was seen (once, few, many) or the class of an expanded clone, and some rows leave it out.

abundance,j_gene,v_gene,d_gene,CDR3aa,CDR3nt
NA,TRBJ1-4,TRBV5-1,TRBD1,CASSLEEGARSEKLFF,TGCGCCAGCAGCCTGGAAGAGGGGGCGCGAAGTGAAAAACTGTTTTTT
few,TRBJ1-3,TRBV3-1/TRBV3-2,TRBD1,CASSQDYRGLRNTIYF,TGTGCCAGCAGCCAAGATTACAGGGGGCTTCGAAACACCATATATTTT
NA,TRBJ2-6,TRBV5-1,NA,CASSVDRPGANVLTF,TGTGCCAGCAGCGTAGACAGGCCTGGGGCCAACGTCCTGACTTTC
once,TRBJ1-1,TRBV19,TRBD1,CASSPGPGGWNTEAFF,TGTGCCAGTAGTCCAGGTCCAGGGGGTTGGAACACTGAAGCTTTCTTT
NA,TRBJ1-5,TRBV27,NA,CASSFSDSNQPQHF,TGTGCCAGCAGTTTTTCCGACAGTAATCAGCCCCAGCATTTT
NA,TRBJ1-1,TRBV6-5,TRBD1,CAIGQGNTEAFF,TGTGCCATAGGACAGGGGAACACTGAAGCTTTCTTT
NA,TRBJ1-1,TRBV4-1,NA,CASSQDYGVAEAFF,TGCGCCAGCAGCCAAGATTACGGGGTGGCTGAAGCTTTCTTT
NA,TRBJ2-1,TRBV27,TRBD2,CASRRTSGRGSYNEQFF,TGTGCCAGCAGAAGGACTAGCGGGAGAGGGTCCTACAATGAGCAGTTCTTC
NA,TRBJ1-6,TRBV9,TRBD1,CASSVTGGNSPLHF,TGTGCCAGCAGCGTGACAGGGGGCAATTCACCCCTCCACTTT
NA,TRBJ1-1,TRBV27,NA,CASSLSSGAGMNTEAFF,TGTGCCAGCAGTTTATCCTCAGGGGCTGGGATGAACACTGAAGCTTTCTTT